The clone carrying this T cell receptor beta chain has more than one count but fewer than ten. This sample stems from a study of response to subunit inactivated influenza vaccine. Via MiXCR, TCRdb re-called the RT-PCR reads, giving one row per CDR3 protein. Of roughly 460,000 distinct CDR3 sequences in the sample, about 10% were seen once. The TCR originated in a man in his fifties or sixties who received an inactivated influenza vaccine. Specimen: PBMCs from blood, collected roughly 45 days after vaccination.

The CDR3: CSVRTGGNNEQFF. CDR3 sequence (DNA): TGCAGCGTTCGGACAGGGGGTAACAATGAGCAGTTCTTC. The rearrangement uses TRBV29-1 and TRBJ2-1; TRBD1 aligns across 10 bases. This CDR3 spans 13 amino acids. The V segment lost 5 bases and the J segment 5 bases; nucleotides outside the gene matches: 3. Looked up from germline, CDR1 is SQVTM and CDR2 is ANQGSEA.